This T cell receptor beta chain came from a study of blood T cell repertoires in COVID-19. Cohort allocation depended upon clinical history that participants reported. Germline CDR1 and CDR2: MGHRA and YSYEKL. Trimming stripped 1 base from V and 2 bases from J, with 15 bases between. The CDR3 runs to 16 residues. Here immunoSEQ multiplex PCR was the method, and the copy in TCRdb shows in-frame clones only, minus some. The sample shows about 270,000 clones, around 93% of them seen only once. Sequencing was done on a sample of PBMCs or T cells enriched from blood (not recorded which). The V gene is TRBV4-1, the J gene TRBJ2-7; D possibly corresponds to TRBD1 (6 bases). The TCR was taken from a man aged 35-49 years who had been exposed to COVID-19. The DNA of the CDR3 is TGCGCCAGCAGCCAAGCAGACGGACAGCAAACCTACGAGCAGTACTTC. Translating gives CASSQADGQQTYEQYF.